These T cell receptor beta chains were read from a single sample in a study of healthy donors' naive CD4 and CD8 T cells. MiXCR was run by TCRdb on the reads, yielding one entry per CDR3 protein. The table includes 150,000 to 200,000 distinct CDR3 sequences, about 76% detected once. The sample consisted of naive CD4+ and CD8+ T cells sorted from blood, pooled from several donors. Receptors were obtained from a pool of human donors in good health; the sample pools cells from several healthy donors. CDR3s include the opening cysteine and the closing phenylalanine or tryptophan.

j_call	v_call	cdr3_aa
TRBJ1-5	TRBV12-3/TRBV12-4	CASTPRGELSNQPQHF
TRBJ2-1	TRBV6-2/TRBV6-3	CASTATAGGLYNEQFF
TRBJ1-2	TRBV27	CASSLSGDNGYTF
TRBJ1-1	TRBV5-6	CASSYHSPPLNTEAFF
TRBJ2-1	TRBV20-1	CSARGTGARYNEQFF
TRBJ1-6	TRBV6-5	CASRSGQTNSPLHF
TRBJ2-5	TRBV12-3/TRBV12-4	CASSPETGRETQYF
TRBJ1-1	TRBV11-1	CASSRYRAMNTEAFF
TRBJ1-2	TRBV27	CASRAGYFANYGYTF
TRBJ2-1	TRBV12-3/TRBV12-4	CASSLTGLAGGPVVF
TRBJ2-7	TRBV6-5	CASRDRGVDEQYF
TRBJ1-6	TRBV10-3	CATSGGDNSPLHF
TRBJ2-7	TRBV6-2/TRBV6-3	CASSGGVYYEQYF
TRBJ1-2	TRBV20-1	CSARDLRRNYGYTF
TRBJ2-7	TRBV19	CASSIVPNNYEQYF
TRBJ1-5	TRBV19	CASRPDTSNQPQHF
TRBJ2-2	TRBV13	CASSSRDVTGELFF
TRBJ2-1	TRBV29-1	CSAMEGNEQFF
TRBJ2-1	TRBV20-1	CSVPSGARFREQFF
TRBJ1-3	TRBV6-1	CASSEDTGSGNTIYF
TRBJ2-5	TRBV29-1	CSVVGGRETQYF
TRBJ2-4	TRBV29-1	CSALREGQNIQYF
TRBJ1-5	TRBV29-1	CSVVEGGLSSQPQHF
TRBJ1-1	TRBV19	CASSIGKNTEAFF
TRBJ2-1	TRBV24-1	CATSKSGGSSYNEQFF
TRBJ2-6	TRBV5-6	CASRIQPSGANVLTF
TRBJ2-1	TRBV19	CASSGRADSSYNEQFF
TRBJ2-6	TRBV30	CAWLRDRESSGANVLTF
TRBJ2-5	TRBV20-1	CSARRGNQETQYF
TRBJ2-3	TRBV29-1	CSVGPLSTSGSTDTQYF
TRBJ2-1	TRBV29-1	CSVKGTGGSYNEQFF
TRBJ2-2	TRBV19	CASSWTGFDGELFF
TRBJ2-1	TRBV29-1	CSVGAFEQFF
TRBJ1-1	TRBV6-5	CASSYGQGTEAFF
TRBJ2-5	TRBV29-1	CSVRHPAGAQYF
TRBJ2-1	TRBV7-9	CASSLVGGTNEQFF
TRBJ2-3	TRBV11-2	CASSPRANTDTQYF
TRBJ2-2	TRBV6-5	CASSYASGSSGELFF
TRBJ1-1	TRBV10-3	CAIRENRPNTEAFF
TRBJ2-5	TRBV5-6	CASSLSPETQYF
TRBJ1-2	TRBV6-5	CASSYTGTANYGYTF
TRBJ2-1	TRBV30	CAWTPGQGDNEQFF
TRBJ1-2	TRBV6-2/TRBV6-3	CASRPGTGVRYGYTF
TRBJ2-7	TRBV29-1	CSVGTGATYEQYF
TRBJ2-1	TRBV2	CASTDGGEQFF
TRBJ1-1	TRBV27	CASSPDRVAPHKAFF
TRBJ2-1	TRBV29-1	CSVGDLGAANEQFF
TRBJ2-6	TRBV5-6	CASSLVGFNPRFPSGANVLTF
TRBJ1-5	TRBV19	CASSFNNQPQHF
TRBJ2-1	TRBV15	CATSRDGPTGTVNEQFF
TRBJ2-7	TRBV27	CASSYAGGLEQYF
TRBJ1-2	TRBV11-2	CASSLIPAIRDGYTF
TRBJ2-1	TRBV29-1	CSVNRAYNEQFF
TRBJ1-1	TRBV19	CASSLEPNTEAFF
TRBJ1-5	TRBV19	CASRLVRDRDQPQHF
TRBJ2-3	TRBV19	CASSIGTGGADTQYF
TRBJ2-6	TRBV19	CASRISGANVLTF
TRBJ1-2	TRBV30	CAGGRAYGYTF
TRBJ1-2	TRBV29-1	CSVSGTFGYTF
TRBJ2-1	TRBV5-4	CASSLDQGQFF